This entry lists 27 T cell receptor beta chains sequenced from one sample in a study of glioma-infiltrating T cells after dendritic cell vaccination. The method was immunoSEQ multiplex PCR; TCRdb's version includes in-frame clones alone and lacks a portion of them. The repertoire consists of more than 85,000 clones, with around 89% occurring once and the leading ten covering around 2.6%. Time point defined: after dendritic cell vaccination, including at tumor progression/relapse. Sequencing used blood, obtained after dendritic cell vaccination. The receptors stem from a human donor with glioblastoma.

The chain couples TRBV27 to TRBJ1-1; 9 bases fit TRBD1. V gave up 8 bases and J gave up 6 bases; unmatched junction bases: 7. This CDR3 is built from 13 residues. Germline values: CDR1 MNHEY, CDR2 SMNVEV (reference sequence). The CDR3 loop is CASAGQGSAEAFF. The CDR3 bases are TGTGCCAGCGCCGGACAGGGGTCTGCTGAAGCTTTCTTT.

The chain recombines TRBV30 with TRBJ2-2, with TRBD2 matching over 7 bases. Germline lookup yields CDR1 GTSNPN and CDR2 SVGIG (reference sequence). V shed 0 bases, J shed 5 bases, and the junction held 6 bases outside the gene matches. There are 15 residues in the CDR3. The CDR3 protein is CAWSVLGGYTGELFF. For the CDR3, the DNA is TGTGCCTGGAGTGTACTGGGGGGGTATACCGGGGAGCTGTTTTTT.

This chain joins TRBV19 and TRBJ1-5, with 8 bases that match TRBD1. V lost 4 bases, J lost 0 bases, and 11 bases stayed unmatched. The CDR3 runs 18 residues. Looked up from germline, CDR1 is LNHDA and CDR2 is SQIVND (reference sequence). The DNA for the CDR3 is TGTGCCAGTAGTACAAGGGACAGGCCTCTTATTAGCAATCAGCCCCAGCATTTT. Translation: CASSTRDRPLISNQPQHF. Complete variable domain (other parts from reference TRBV19 and TRBJ1-5): DGGITQSPKYLFRKEGQNVTLSCEQNLNHDAMYWYRQDPGQGLRLIYYSQIVNDFQKGDIAEGYSVSREKKESFPLTVTSAQKNPTAFYLCASSTRDRPLISNQPQHFGDGTRLSIL.

The chain has TRBV6-1 and TRBJ2-3; weak D call: TRBD1 (6 bases). V was trimmed by 2 bases and J by 2 bases, leaving 17 bases between them. Germline V CDR1 and CDR2: MNHNS, SASEGT. There are 17 residues in the CDR3. The CDR3 coding sequence is TGTGCCAGCAGTGAAATTGGGGGACAAAGGTCCACAGATACGCAGTATTTT. Protein sequence: CASSEIGGQRSTDTQYF.

The chain carries TRBV2 and TRBJ1-1, with D tentatively TRBD1 (5 bases). The CDR3 spans 11 residues. Trimming pared 10 bases from V and 8 bases from J, leaving 14 bases between. Per germline, CDR1 SNHLY and CDR2 FYNNEI. The CDR3 DNA reads as TGTGCCAACCCTTGGCGGGGCGAAGCTTTCTTT. Protein product: CANPWRGEAFF.

This clone has only one observation. The V call is TRBV6-5, the J call TRBJ1-1, with TRBD1 as a possible D gene (6 bases). V was cut by 10 bases and J by 7 bases, with 25 bases left in between. The CDR3 is 15 residues long. Germline CDR1 and CDR2: MNHEY and SVGAGI. The CDR3 DNA sequence: TGTGCCACTTTCGGCTCCCGGGACATAAGCCGTGAAGCTTTCTTT. Protein sequence: CATFGSRDISREAFF.

The CDR3 protein is CASSLSTGLTIILPQHF. DNA for the CDR3: TGTGCCAGCAGCTTGTCGACAGGCCTAACAATAATCTTACCCCAGCATTTT. The rearrangement joins TRBV7-9 to TRBJ1-5; TRBD1 might be the D (6 bases). V was pared by 3 bases and J by 10 bases, with 25 bases between. Germline assignment: CDR1 SEHNR and CDR2 FQNEAQ (reference sequence). The CDR3 runs to 17 residues.

J is TRBJ1-5 and V is TRBV11-2; 7 positions agree with TRBD1. The germline gives CDR1 SGHAT, CDR2 FQNNGV. The CDR3 loop spans 15 amino acids. V gave up 4 bases and J gave up 2 bases; unmatched junction bases: 5. The DNA of the CDR3 is TGTGCCAGCAGCTACACAGGGGAGGGCAATCAGCCCCAGCATTTT. Its translation is CASSYTGEGNQPQHF.

The CDR3, as DNA: TGTGCCAGCAGCTTGGCACGGGATAATTCACCCCTCCACTTT. It translates to CASSLARDNSPLHF. The J gene is TRBJ1-6, the V gene TRBV5-6; D not certain. V lost 0 bases to trimming and J lost 5 bases, with 6 bases between them. CDR3 length equals 14 residues. CDR1 is SGHDT, CDR2 YYEEEE, per germline.

For the CDR3, the DNA is TGTGCCAGCAGAGGACACACCAATCAGCCCCAGCATTTT. Residues: CASRGHTNQPQHF. The V and J genes are TRBV28 and TRBJ1-5, with a weak D call TRBD1 (5 bases). In germline, CDR1 is MDHEN, CDR2 SYDVKM. The CDR3 contains 13 residues. Trimming took off 6 bases at V and 3 bases at J, with 9 bases between the two ends.

This chain uses TRBV5-4 with TRBJ1-1; a weak D match, TRBD1 (5 bases). V lost 3 bases and J lost 3, with 15 bases in between. This CDR3 region has 15 residues. Germline CDR1 and CDR2: SGHNT and YYREEE (reference sequence). CDR3 bases: TGTGCCAGCAGCTCGGGGGGGAGAACAGACACTGAAGCTTTCTTT. Translating it yields CASSSGGRTDTEAFF.

This chain uses TRBV13 with TRBJ1-2; TRBD1 is a possible D gene (5 bases). This CDR3 has 14 residues. The V gene lost 4 bases and the J gene lost 5 bases, with 14 bases spanning the gap. The germline CDR1 and CDR2 sequences are PRHDT and FYEKMQ (reference sequence). The CDR3 DNA follows: TGTGCCAGCAGCTCCGTCCGACAGAGATATGGCTACACCTTC. It encodes CASSSVRQRYGYTF.

The J gene is TRBJ2-7, the V gene TRBV15; D is ambiguous. The CDR3 sequence is 14 residues long. Germline CDR1 and CDR2: LNHNV and YYDKDF (reference sequence). V was clipped by 3 bases and J by 0 bases, with 9 bases between them. In nucleotides, the CDR3 is TGTGCCACCAGCAGGGAAACAGCCTCCTACGAGCAGTACTTC. It is translated as CATSRETASYEQYF.

The rearrangement joins TRBV30 to TRBJ2-2, with 9 positions matching TRBD2. The CDR3 is made up of 17 amino acids. Trimming cost V 1 base and J 0 bases; bases outside gene matches: 6. Germline V gene sequence: CDR1 GTSNPN, CDR2 SVGIG (reference sequence). The DNA for the CDR3 is TGTGCCTGGAGTGAGGAAGCGGGAGGCTCGAACACCGGGGAGCTGTTTTTT. It specifies CAWSEEAGGSNTGELFF.

The genes are TRBV10-3 and TRBJ1-2, with D unresolved. Germline V CDR1 and CDR2: ENHRY, SYGVKD. V gave up 4 bases and J gave up 6 bases, with 9 bases separating them. The CDR3 is made up of 12 amino acids. In DNA, the CDR3 is TGTGCCATCAGTGGGCGGGCGGATGGCTACACCTTC. Protein product: CAISGRADGYTF.

In its sample, this clone was seen a few times. The chain carries TRBV7-3 and TRBJ2-3; D uncertain. Per the germline V gene, CDR1 is SGHTA and CDR2 is FQGTGA. Trimming left V 1 base short and J 4 bases short, with 15 bases between. This CDR3 spans 16 amino acids. CDR3 amino acids: CASSLNPRGSADTQYF. CDR3 DNA: TGTGCCAGCAGCTTAAACCCAAGAGGATCCGCAGATACGCAGTATTTT. Complete variable domain (other parts from reference TRBV7-3 and TRBJ2-3): GAGVSQTPSNKVTEKGKYVELRCDPISGHTALYWYRQSLGQGPEFLIYFQGTGAADDSGLPNDRFFAVRPEGSVSTLKIQRTERGDSAVYLCASSLNPRGSADTQYFGPGTRLTVL.

This chain links TRBV11-1 with TRBJ2-7, with D possibly TRBD2 on 5 matching bases. The CDR3 runs 16 residues. V gave up 5 bases and J gave up 1 base, with 18 bases separating them. Germline V gene sequence: CDR1 SGHAT, CDR2 FQDESV (reference sequence). The CDR3 here is CASSGRKRSPSYEQYF. DNA for the CDR3: TGTGCCAGCAGCGGAAGGAAGCGGTCCCCATCCTACGAGCAGTACTTC.

The rearrangement links TRBV7-9 to TRBJ2-7; 14 bases map to TRBD2. The germline gives CDR1 SEHNR, CDR2 FQNEAQ (reference sequence). This CDR3 region has 15 residues. V lost 5 bases to trimming and J lost 3 bases; unmatched junction nucleotides: 3. This chain's CDR3 is CASSIGTSGGYEQYF. CDR3 bases: TGTGCCAGCAGCATCGGGACTAGCGGGGGCTACGAGCAGTACTTC. The variable domain in full, with the rest retrieved from reference TRBV7-9 and TRBJ2-7, is DTGVSQNPRHKITKRGQNVTFRCDPISEHNRLYWYRQTLGQGPEFLTYFQNEAQLEKSRLLSDRFSAERPKGSFSTLEIQRTEQGDSAMYLCASSIGTSGGYEQYFGPGTRLTVT.

The V gene is TRBV19, the J gene TRBJ2-3, with 12 nucleotides matching TRBD2. Germline V lookup: CDR1 LNHDA, CDR2 SQIVND (reference sequence). This CDR3 region has 17 residues. V lost 0 bases, J lost 0 bases, and 1 base stayed unmatched. CDR3 DNA sequence: TGTGCCAGTAGTATAGATGGGACTAGCGGGAGCACAGATACGCAGTATTTT. Its translation: CASSIDGTSGSTDTQYF.

This chain connects TRBV11-1 to TRBJ1-1, with 8 bases identical to TRBD1. The CDR3 sequence is 16 residues long. Germline CDR1 and CDR2: SGHAT and FQDESV (reference sequence). V lost 2 bases and J lost 0; bases outside the gene matches: 5. CDR3 sequence: CASSLSQGALNTEAFF. CDR3 in DNA: TGTGCCAGCAGCTTATCCCAGGGGGCTCTGAACACTGAAGCTTTCTTT.

In DNA, the CDR3 is TGCGCCAGCAGCTTGGGGCAGGGGGCTGGTGGCTACACCTTC. Translating gives CASSLGQGAGGYTF. The rearrangement links TRBV5-1 to TRBJ1-2; TRBD1 aligns across 8 bases. CDR1 is SGHRS and CDR2 is YFSETQ in the germline V gene. The CDR3 spans 14 residues. V was clipped by 0 bases and J by 7 bases; unmatched bases: 5.

This CDR3 is CASSLDGTGGYNEQFF. CDR3 in DNA: TGTGCCAGCAGCTTAGACGGGACAGGGGGTTACAATGAGCAGTTCTTC. The rearrangement joins TRBV7-8 to TRBJ2-1; 11 nucleotides line up with TRBD1. CDR3 size: 16 residues. Trimming took 1 base from V and 4 from J; bases not matched to a gene: 3. Germline CDR1 reads SGHVS; CDR2 reads FQNEAQ.

The V gene is TRBV5-1, the J gene TRBJ2-7; TRBD2 matches at 12 bases. The CDR3 length is 16 residues. Germline trimming cut 4 bases from V and 1 base from J; bases unmatched to any gene: 6. From germline, CDR1 is SGHRS and CDR2 YFSETQ. The CDR3 spells CASSLRLAGGSYEQYF. The CDR3 DNA sequence: TGCGCCAGCAGCCTGCGGCTAGCGGGAGGGTCCTACGAGCAGTACTTC.

This clone occurred once. J is TRBJ2-7 and V is TRBV18; D is possibly TRBD2 (5 bases). Germline V CDR1 and CDR2: KGHSH, LQKENI. The V end lost 3 bases, the J end lost 0 bases, and 12 bases lay between the germline ends. The CDR3 runs 15 residues. The CDR3 spells CASSPRSGISYEQYF. The CDR3 bases are TGTGCCAGCTCACCGAGGAGCGGAATCTCCTACGAGCAGTACTTC.

The V gene is TRBV6-5, the J gene TRBJ2-7; 7 bases fit TRBD2. Trimming at V came to 6 bases and at J to 4 bases, leaving 9 bases not matched to a gene. This CDR3 spans 14 amino acids. Germline-derived CDR1 and CDR2 are MNHEY and SVGAGI. The CDR3 DNA sequence: TGTGCCAGCAGACCGCTAGCGGCGTCTTACGAGCAGTACTTC. The encoded protein is CASRPLAASYEQYF.

This clone was counted once. CDR3 in amino acids: CASSTGVNQPQHF. The CDR3, as DNA: TGTGCCAGCAGTACAGGGGTAAATCAGCCCCAGCATTTT. The rearrangement joins TRBV2 to TRBJ1-5; TRBD1 agrees at 7 bases. The germline CDR1 and CDR2 sequences are SNHLY and FYNNEI. This CDR3 contains 13 residues. Trimming removed 5 bases from V and 4 bases from J; junction bases left unmatched: 2.

The chain uses TRBV5-4 and TRBJ2-2; TRBD2 agrees at 11 bases. With V trimmed by 4 bases and J by 6 bases, 5 bases remained unmatched. Germline loops: CDR1 SGHNT, CDR2 YYREEE (reference sequence). The CDR3 is 15 amino acids. CDR3: CASSLSGRGAGELFF. CDR3 coding DNA: TGTGCCAGCAGCCTTAGCGGGAGGGGGGCCGGGGAGCTGTTTTTT.